These T cell receptor beta chains were read from a single sample in a study of blood T cell repertoires in COVID-19. The repertoire was sequenced with immunoSEQ multiplex PCR; TCRdb's copy has only in-frame clones and lacks some. The sample has around 160,000 clones; just under 90% are singletons. The sample taken for sequencing was peripheral blood. These TCRs come from a woman aged 65 to 85 with COVID-19, enrolled during active disease. The CDR3 runs from the conserved cysteine through the conserved F or W. The D gene is left open where the match is weak. A clone size is listed for some rows: how often the clone was seen (once, few, many), or a class if it is expanded.

V	size	length	D	J	DNA	CDR3
TRBV21-1	.	13	.	TRBJ1-5	TGTGCCAGCAGCAAAGGGACAGTTCAGCCCCAGCATTTT	CASSKGTVQPQHF
TRBV10-3	.	16	.	TRBJ1-4	TGTGCCATCAGTGATACATTCAACGGACACGTCGGAAAACTGTTTTTT	CAISDTFNGHVGKLFF
TRBV2	.	14	TRBD1	TRBJ1-6	TGTGCCAGCAAGAGGACAGGGGAAAGATCACCCCTCCACTTT	CASKRTGERSPLHF
TRBV2	.	15	.	TRBJ2-3	TGTGCCAGCAGTGAGGAGGGTAGGAGCACAGATACGCAGTATTTT	CASSEEGRSTDTQYF
TRBV2	.	12	.	TRBJ1-2	TGTGCCAGCACCACAGCCCGGTATGGCTACACCTTC	CASTTARYGYTF
TRBV6-6	.	14	TRBD1	TRBJ1-1	TGTGCCAGCAGTCCCGACAGGGTAAGCACTGAAGCTTTCTTT	CASSPDRVSTEAFF
TRBV5-5	.	18	TRBD2	TRBJ2-7	TGTGCCAGCAGCTTAACCCCCCACGGCGGGGGGTACCGCCTGGAGCAGTACTTC	CASSLTPHGGGYRLEQYF
TRBV5-1	.	16	.	TRBJ1-1	TGCGCCAGCAGCTTACGGTCCGGTGGGCTGGACACTGAAGCTTTCTTT	CASSLRSGGLDTEAFF
TRBV6-5	.	16	TRBD1	TRBJ1-1	TGTGCCAGCAGTTACTCGAGGACAGGGGGCGGAACTGAAGCTTTCTTT	CASSYSRTGGGTEAFF
TRBV7-7	.	15	.	TRBJ2-2	TGTGCTAGCAGCTTAGACAGGAAGAACACCGGGGAGCTGTTTTTT	CASSLDRKNTGELFF
TRBV12-3/TRBV12-4	.	13	TRBD1	TRBJ1-3	TGTGCCAGCAGTGGACAGGGGTTAAACACCATATATTTT	CASSGQGLNTIYF
TRBV5-4	once	14	.	TRBJ2-5	TGTGCCAGCAGCTCCCCGGGGAGAGAAGAGACCCAGTACTTC	CASSSPGREETQYF
TRBV7-9	few	18	.	TRBJ2-5	TGTGCCAGCAGCTTAGCTAGAACCCTACAGGGTATGGGGGAGACCCAGTACTTC	CASSLARTLQGMGETQYF
TRBV5-4	.	15	.	TRBJ2-4	TGTGCCAGCAGCGAAGGTGGACTAGCCAAAAACATTCAGTACTTC	CASSEGGLAKNIQYF
TRBV28	.	15	TRBD1	TRBJ1-2	TGTGCCGCCCGACCTGGTGGACAGGGGCACTATGGCTACACCTTC	CAARPGGQGHYGYTF
TRBV9	.	14	TRBD1	TRBJ1-1	TGTGCCAGCAGCATTGCGACAGGGAGCACTGAAGCTTTCTTT	CASSIATGSTEAFF
TRBV5-1	.	15	TRBD1	TRBJ2-1	TGCGCCAGCAGTTCGCCGGGACAGGGGAACAATGAGCAGTTCTTC	CASSSPGQGNNEQFF
TRBV2	.	16	.	TRBJ1-5	TGTGCCAGCAGGAGGCAGGGAAGGAGGGATAATCAGCCCCAGCATTTT	CASRRQGRRDNQPQHF
TRBV27	once	14	.	TRBJ2-7	TGTGCCAGCAGTACCTCAGACGAGGTCTACGAGCAGTACTTC	CASSTSDEVYEQYF